This T cell receptor (beta chain) was obtained from a study of CD4 and CD8 cells across lung adenocarcinoma regions. The CDR3 has 17 residues. V lost 0 bases, J lost 0 bases, and 3 bases stayed unmatched. Looked up from germline, CDR1 is LNHNV and CDR2 is YYDKDF (reference sequence). Donors had localized lung adenocarcinoma, a non-small cell lung cancer. A single record per CDR3 protein comes from TCRdb applying MiXCR to the PCR reads. The sample yields some 11,000 distinct CDR3 sequences, less than 60% seen once. The sample consisted of CD8+ T cells from the margin of a lung tumor. The sequence was collected from a female donor with lung adenocarcinoma. The CD4 and CD8 labels of this study may be unreliable. This chain connects TRBV15 to TRBJ2-1; 9 bases fit TRBD2. DNA for the CDR3: TGTGCCACCAGCAGAGAGCAAGCGGGGGGCTCCTACAATGAGCAGTTCTTC. Its protein product is CATSREQAGGSYNEQFF.